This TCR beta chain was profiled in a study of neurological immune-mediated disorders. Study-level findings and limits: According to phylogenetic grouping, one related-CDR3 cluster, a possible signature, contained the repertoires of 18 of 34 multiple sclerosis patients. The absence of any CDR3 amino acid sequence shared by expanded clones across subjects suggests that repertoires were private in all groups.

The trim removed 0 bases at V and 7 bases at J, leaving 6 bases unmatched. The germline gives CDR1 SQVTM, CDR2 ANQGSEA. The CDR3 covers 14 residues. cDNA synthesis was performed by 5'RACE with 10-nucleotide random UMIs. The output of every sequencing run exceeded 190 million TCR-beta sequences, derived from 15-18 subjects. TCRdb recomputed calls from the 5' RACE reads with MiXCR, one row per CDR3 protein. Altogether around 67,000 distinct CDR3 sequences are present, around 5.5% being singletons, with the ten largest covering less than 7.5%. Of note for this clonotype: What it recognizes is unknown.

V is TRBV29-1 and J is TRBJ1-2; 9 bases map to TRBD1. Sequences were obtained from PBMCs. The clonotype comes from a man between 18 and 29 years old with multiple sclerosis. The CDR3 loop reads CSVEDPGQGTGYTF. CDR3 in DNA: TGCAGCGTTGAAGACCCGGGACAGGGTACTGGCTACACCTTC.